The clone carrying this T cell receptor beta chain was detected ten times or more. Its specificity is not known. Germline CDR1 and CDR2: SGHAT and FQNNGV. The CDR3 runs to 14 residues. Trimming left V 1 base short and J 8 bases short, with 12 bases between. The data originate from a study of CD8 T cells in ankylosing spondylitis. Construction of TCR beta libraries was performed using quantitative 5'-RACE with molecular barcodes. TCRdb fed the 5' RACE reads into MiXCR, producing one record per CDR3 protein. The table records around 130,000 distinct CDR3 sequences, about 6.5% of them present only once. Findings and limits, study-wide: Reports of some motif variants in reactive arthritis synovial fluid and blood predate this one.

Sequenced input: blood, either unsorted or a sorted T cell fraction (not recorded which). V and J are TRBV11-2 and TRBJ1-5, with D perhaps TRBD1 (6 bases). The clonotype was recovered from a male donor with ankylosing spondylitis or in good health (not recorded which). As DNA, the CDR3 is TGTGCCAGCAGCTTAGCAGGGGCTTGGGAGCCCCAGCATTTT. Translation gives CASSLAGAWEPQHF.